The 10 T cell receptor beta chains given below trace back to one sample, sequenced in a study of T-cell reconstitution after alpha-beta-depleted transplantation in children. During its preparation, the TCRbeta library received unique molecular identifiers. TCRdb reprocessed the PCR reads with MiXCR, giving one entry per CDR3 protein. The sample lists about a million distinct CDR3 sequences, about 26% occurring once. This specimen was PBMCs, mostly from graft donor cells, taken 360 days after TCRalphabeta/CD19-depleted stem cell transplant. All receptors come from a boy under two years old who had a stem cell transplant for SCID, so the T cells may come from the graft donor.

The CDR3 loop is CSVEEAYNEQFF. The CDR3 nucleotides read TGCAGCGTTGAAGAAGCCTACAATGAGCAGTTCTTC. The chain employs TRBV29-1 and TRBJ2-1, with D uncertain. Per germline, CDR1 SQVTM and CDR2 ANQGSEA. V was pared by 0 bases and J by 2 bases, with 2 bases between. The CDR3 runs 12 residues.

The chain combines TRBV12-3 or TRBV12-4 with TRBJ2-1, with 10 bases matching TRBD2. CDR3 size: 14 residues. V trimming: 5 bases; J trimming: 8 bases; junction bases outside the gene matches: 6. The CDR3 reads CASSPGLATDEQFF. CDR3 in DNA: TGTGCCAGCAGTCCGGGACTAGCGACGGATGAGCAGTTCTTC.

The chain is built from TRBV15 and TRBJ2-3, with a tentative D call TRBD1 (5 bases). Between the trimmed V and J ends, which lost 5 bases and 6 bases, there was a span of 15 bases. CDR3 length equals 14 residues. CDR1 is LNHNV and CDR2 is YYDKDF in the germline V gene (reference sequence). CDR3 nucleotide sequence: TGTGCCACCAGCGTTGGTCAGGGATCGGATACGCAGTATTTT. It yields the protein CATSVGQGSDTQYF. Full variable domain (outside the CDR3, taken from reference TRBV15 and TRBJ2-3): DAMVIQNPRYQVTQFGKPVTLSCSQTLNHNVMYWYQQKSSQAPKLLFHYYDKDFNNEADTPDNFQSRRPNTSFCFLDIRSPGLGDTAMYLCATSVGQGSDTQYFGPGTRLTVL.

The chain employs TRBV9 and TRBJ2-7; 9 nucleotides agree with TRBD1. Per germline, CDR1 SGDLS and CDR2 YYNGEE. Trimming removed 0 bases from V and 4 bases from J; junction bases left unmatched: 8. The length of the CDR3 is 16 residues. CDR3 protein: CASSVENRDRVYEQYF. CDR3 coding DNA: TGTGCCAGCAGCGTAGAGAACCGGGACAGGGTTTACGAGCAGTACTTC.

This clonotype was picked up many times. V and J are TRBV4-2 and TRBJ2-2, with a tentative D call TRBD1 (6 bases). CDR1 and CDR2 from the germline V gene are LGHNA and YNFKEQ. V dropped 5 bases and J dropped 1 base, with 14 bases sitting between them. The CDR3 contains 16 residues. CDR3 residues: CASSLQGSLNTGELFF. CDR3 nucleotide sequence: TGTGCCAGCAGCTTACAGGGCAGCCTGAACACCGGGGAGCTGTTTTTT.

The genes are TRBV4-1 and TRBJ2-3; the D gene is possibly TRBD2 (6 bases). Germline V gene sequence: CDR1 MGHRA, CDR2 YSYEKL. This CDR3 has 15 amino acids. V shed 4 bases and J shed 1 base, with 12 bases lying between them. The CDR3 protein is CASSPRDFRTDTQYF. The CDR3 coding sequence is TGCGCCAGCAGCCCCCGGGACTTTCGCACAGATACGCAGTATTTT.

This clonotype was counted a few times. The CDR3 reads CAISDPARISYEQYF. In DNA form, the CDR3 reads TGTGCCATCAGTGACCCAGCAAGAATTTCCTACGAGCAGTACTTC. V gene TRBV10-3 combines with J gene TRBJ2-7, with no clear D. V gave up 3 bases and J gave up 1 base, with 13 bases separating them. Germline CDR1 is ENHRY and CDR2 is SYGVKD. The CDR3 is 15 residues long.

This clonotype has just a few counts. The chain has TRBV6-5 and TRBJ1-5; D remains unclear. Germline assignment: CDR1 MNHEY and CDR2 SVGAGI. The CDR3 loop spans 15 amino acids. V lost 5 bases, J lost 0 bases, and 11 bases lay in between. The CDR3 DNA sequence: TGTGCCAGCAGTCCCGACATTGATAGCAATCAGCCCCAGCATTTT. Its protein is CASSPDIDSNQPQHF.

The rearrangement joins TRBV20-1 to TRBJ2-3, with TRBD1 matching over 8 bases. This CDR3 is 18 amino acids long. Germline loops: CDR1 DFQATT, CDR2 SNEGSKA (reference sequence). J was trimmed by 3 bases and V by 1 base; bases with no gene match: 15. CDR3 in amino acids: CSARARLQGGKATDTQYF. The DNA for the CDR3 is TGCAGTGCTAGAGCCCGTCTACAGGGGGGCAAGGCAACAGATACGCAGTATTTT.

This clonotype was counted ten times or more. The chain joins TRBV5-1 to TRBJ2-1, with 9 nucleotides matching TRBD2. Germline CDR1 and CDR2: SGHRS and YFSETQ. V lost 4 bases to trimming and J lost 5 bases; unmatched junction nucleotides: 7. The CDR3 is made up of 15 amino acids. CDR3 coding DNA: TGCGCCAGCAGCCCCACGGCTAGCGGGGACAATGAGCAGTTCTTC. Its translation: CASSPTASGDNEQFF.